The present entry profiles one T cell receptor (beta chain) with its context. Its antigen is undetermined. The J segment lost 5 bases and the V segment lost 4 bases, leaving 6 bases of the junction unmatched. Per the germline V gene, CDR1 is SEHNR and CDR2 is FQNEAQ (reference sequence). The CDR3 loop spans 14 amino acids. The sample is drawn from a study of T cell responses to AZD1222 COVID-19 vaccine. Findings and limits, study-wide: In a largely white British group with more females than males, clonal diversity was possibly underestimated.

Profiled with immunoSEQ multiplex PCR; TCRdb holds only in-frame clones, not every one. The top ten clones hold around 15% of a sample with about 120,000 clones, roughly 90% of them seen once. The sequences come from peripheral blood, collected on day 0 of AZD1222 vaccination. The chain joins TRBV7-9 to TRBJ2-5; 8 bases are shared with TRBD1. This clonotype originated in an adult in good health. For the CDR3, the DNA is TGTGCCAGCAGCTCGGACAGGGTACGCGAGACCCAGTACTTC. Amino acids: CASSSDRVRETQYF.